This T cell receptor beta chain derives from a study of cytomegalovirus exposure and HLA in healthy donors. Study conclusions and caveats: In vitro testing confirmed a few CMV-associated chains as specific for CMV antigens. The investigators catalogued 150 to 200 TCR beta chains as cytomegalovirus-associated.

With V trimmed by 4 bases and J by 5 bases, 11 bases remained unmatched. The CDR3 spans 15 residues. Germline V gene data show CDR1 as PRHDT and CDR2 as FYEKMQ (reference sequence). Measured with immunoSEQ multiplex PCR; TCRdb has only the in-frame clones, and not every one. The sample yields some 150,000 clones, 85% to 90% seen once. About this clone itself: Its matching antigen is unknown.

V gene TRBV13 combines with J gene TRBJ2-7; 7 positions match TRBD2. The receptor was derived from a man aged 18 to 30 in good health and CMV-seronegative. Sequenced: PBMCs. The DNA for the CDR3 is TGTGCCAGCAGCTCCCCATCCGGGACTACACACGAGCAGTACTTC. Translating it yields CASSSPSGTTHEQYF. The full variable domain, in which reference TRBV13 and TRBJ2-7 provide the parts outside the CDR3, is AAGVIQSPRHLIKEKRETATLKCYPIPRHDTVYWYQQGPGQDPQFLISFYEKMQSDKGSIPDRFSAQQFSDYHSELNMSSLELGDSALYFCASSSPSGTTHEQYFGPGTRLTVT.